The rows below give T cell receptor beta chains drawn from one sample of a study of blood T cells in healthy people across ages. MiXCR was run by TCRdb on the 5' RACE reads, yielding one entry per CDR3 protein. The sample records 760,000 or so distinct CDR3 sequences, just under 25% being singletons. These sequences were also reported in another study, on T cells of mothers and their children.

Sequencing used blood. The receptors here all came from a boy between 5 and 17 years old in good health. Both conserved end residues are part of each CDR3. The D gene is left open where the match is weak. Expanded clones get a size class; other rows say once, few or many, or leave the size out.

.	TRBV14	few	TRBJ2-3	CASSQEFPTDTQYF	TGTGCCAGCAGCCAAGAGTTCCCCACAGATACGCAGTATTTT
.	TRBV7-9	few	TRBJ2-1	CASSSPSMEQFF	TGTGCCAGCAGCTCTCCTTCGATGGAGCAGTTCTTC
.	TRBV5-4	.	TRBJ2-3	CASSKRDADTQYF	TGTGCCAGCAGCAAACGGGACGCAGATACGCAGTATTTT
TRBD1	TRBV11-1	once	TRBJ2-6	CASSYVPGTGSFSGANVLTF	TGTGCCAGCAGCTATGTTCCCGGGACAGGATCATTCTCTGGGGCCAACGTCCTGACTTTC
TRBD1	TRBV29-1	.	TRBJ2-3	CSVSRDRGQTDTQYF	TGCAGCGTGTCCCGGGACAGGGGGCAGACAGATACGCAGTATTTT
TRBD2	TRBV11-2	.	TRBJ2-1	CASSHSGVEQFF	TGTGCCAGCAGCCATAGCGGGGTTGAGCAGTTCTTC
TRBD2	TRBV5-6	.	TRBJ2-1	CASSLGGPGNGIDEQFF	TGTGCCAGCAGCCTGGGAGGGCCGGGAAATGGGATCGATGAGCAGTTCTTC
.	TRBV12-5	.	TRBJ2-3	CASGSPPGRAQDTQYF	TGTGCTAGTGGTTCTCCCCCGGGACGGGCACAAGATACGCAGTATTTT
TRBD1	TRBV6-5	.	TRBJ2-5	CATKTGGAETQYF	TGTGCCACCAAGACAGGGGGCGCCGAGACCCAGTACTTC
.	TRBV7-2	.	TRBJ1-1	CASTIGATNTEAFF	TGTGCCAGCACCATTGGGGCAACGAACACTGAAGCTTTCTTT
.	TRBV12-3/TRBV12-4	.	TRBJ1-1	CASSLFQSNTEAFF	TGTGCCAGCAGTTTATTCCAATCGAACACTGAAGCTTTCTTT
.	TRBV3-1	few	TRBJ2-4	CASSQDDRQLTQRNIQYF	TGTGCCAGCAGCCAAGACGACAGACAGCTTACTCAAAGGAACATTCAGTACTTC
.	TRBV20-1	.	TRBJ2-5	CSARFQGETQYF	TGCAGTGCTAGATTTCAGGGTGAGACCCAGTACTTC
.	TRBV27	.	TRBJ2-7	CASSPGLINEQYF	TGTGCCAGCAGTCCTGGACTCATCAACGAGCAGTACTTC
TRBD2	TRBV6-2/TRBV6-3	few	TRBJ2-3	CASSPRTSGGTQYF	TGTGCCAGCAGCCCACGGACTAGCGGTGGTACGCAGTATTTT
.	TRBV7-6	.	TRBJ2-3	CASSSYFDSTDTQYF	TGTGCCAGCAGCTCATACTTCGACTCGACAGATACGCAGTATTTT